Included here is one T cell receptor beta chain sequence, with context. The antigen remains undetermined. Using immunoSEQ multiplex PCR, the repertoire was profiled, and TCRdb retains in-frame clones only, with some absent. This repertoire shows about 28,000 clones, around 84% found once; its top ten account for approximately 2.1%. These data originate in a study of high-grade serous ovarian cancer treatment subgroups. Turning to the study itself: Samples averaged roughly 15,000 reads and 7,000 or so unique TCR beta rearrangements.

Tumor samples were obtained before definitive surgery or chemotherapy. The V gene's germline CDR1 is MDHEN and CDR2 SYDVKM. The CDR3 totals 15 residues. The V segment lost 2 bases and the J segment 2 bases; nucleotides outside the gene matches: 2. Study conclusions and caveats: Spatial context was lost because tumors were sequenced in bulk. Different patients shared almost no repertoire; same-patient tumors shared roughly 0.11 to 0.85. Only CDR3 was analyzed; CDR1 and CDR2 were not.

This TCR came from a human donor with high-grade serous ovarian cancer. The sample was tumor tissue. The V and J genes are TRBV28 and TRBJ2-1; TRBD2 agrees at 8 bases. CDR3 loop: CASSLAGGTYNEQFF. CDR3 DNA: TGTGCCAGCAGTTTAGCGGGAGGTACCTACAATGAGCAGTTCTTC.